The rows below give T cell receptor beta chains drawn from one sample of a study of cytomegalovirus exposure and HLA in healthy donors. Using immunoSEQ multiplex PCR, the repertoire was profiled, and TCRdb retains in-frame clones only, with some absent. This table holds roughly 200,000 clones, roughly 79% found once. The sequenced sample consisted of PBMCs. These receptor sequences come from a male donor in good health and CMV-seronegative. The CDR3 runs from the conserved cysteine through the conserved F or W. A D gene is named only where the DNA matches it firmly. Only some rows state a clone size, as once, few, many or a class for expanded clones.

TRBJ2-1 | 13 | TRBV7-2 | NA | NA | TGTGCCAGCAGCCCGAGGACTAACAATGAGCAGTTCTTC | CASSPRTNNEQFF
TRBJ2-2 | 15 | TRBV6-5 | few | NA | TGTGCCAGCAGTTACAGCGGAGCGAACACCGGGGAGCTGTTTTTT | CASSYSGANTGELFF
TRBJ2-3 | 17 | TRBV2 | NA | NA | TGTGCCAGCCGTGAGCGGAGGGTTCGGGGATTCACAGATACGCAGTATTTT | CASRERRVRGFTDTQYF
TRBJ2-1 | 15 | TRBV6-6 | few | TRBD2 | TGTGCCAGCAGTTACCCGACTAGCCAGTACAATGAGCAGTTCTTC | CASSYPTSQYNEQFF
TRBJ2-3 | 17 | TRBV5-4 | NA | TRBD1 | TGTGCCAGCAGCCATTGGGGTGGGACAGGGATAGTGAATACGCAGTATTTT | CASSHWGGTGIVNTQYF
TRBJ1-5 | 15 | TRBV6-5 | NA | TRBD1 | TGTGCCAGCAGCTTGGACAGGGGTCTCAATCAGCCCCAGCATTTT | CASSLDRGLNQPQHF
TRBJ2-7 | 15 | TRBV6-5 | NA | TRBD1 | TGTGCCAGCAGCCAACCGGGACAGGGGGCGTACGAGCAGTACTTC | CASSQPGQGAYEQYF
TRBJ1-2 | 13 | TRBV6-5 | NA | NA | TGTGCCAGCAGTTACTCGAGAGGGAATGGCTACACCTTC | CASSYSRGNGYTF
TRBJ1-5 | 15 | TRBV6-5 | few | TRBD1 | TGTGCCAGCAGTGTACAGGGGTTCGGCAATCAGCCCCAGCATTTT | CASSVQGFGNQPQHF
TRBJ1-4 | 16 | TRBV6-5 | once | NA | TGTGCCAGCAGTTACAGGAGGGCTTGGACTAATGAAAAACTGTTTTTT | CASSYRRAWTNEKLFF
TRBJ1-1 | 13 | TRBV2 | few | NA | TGTGCCAGCAGTCTTACAGATAACACTGAAGCTTTCTTT | CASSLTDNTEAFF
TRBJ2-2 | 15 | TRBV5-1 | few | NA | TGCGCCAGCAGCTTACCTCTAGCGAACACCGGGGAGCTGTTTTTT | CASSLPLANTGELFF
TRBJ1-5 | 15 | TRBV4-1 | NA | NA | TGCGCCAGCAGCTTTCGGACAGCTAGCAATCAGCCCCAGCATTTT | CASSFRTASNQPQHF
TRBJ2-2 | 13 | TRBV19 | few | NA | TGTGCCAGTAGTATGAGCAGGACCGGGGAGCTGTTTTTT | CASSMSRTGELFF
TRBJ1-5 | 15 | TRBV30 | NA | NA | TGTGCCTGGAGTCCTAGGTTAGTGAGCAATCAGCCCCAGCATTTT | CAWSPRLVSNQPQHF
TRBJ2-3 | 15 | TRBV6-6 | NA | TRBD1 | TGTGCCAGCAGTTTCCAGGGACAGGTCACAGATACGCAGTATTTT | CASSFQGQVTDTQYF
TRBJ1-5 | 13 | TRBV6-5 | NA | NA | TGTGCCAGCAGACCCATGGCTTATCAGCCCCAGCATTTT | CASRPMAYQPQHF
TRBJ1-5 | 11 | TRBV6-6 | NA | NA | TGTGCCAGCAGTGGGGCCGGCCCGCAGCATTTT | CASSGAGPQHF
TRBJ2-4 | 17 | TRBV5-4 | few | TRBD2 | TGTGCCAGCAGCTTAGGACTAGCGGGGCAAACCAAAAACATTCAGTACTTC | CASSLGLAGQTKNIQYF
TRBJ1-5 | 16 | TRBV7-8 | NA | NA | TGTGCCAGCACCCCGGGGAGATTTTCTAACGGGTGGCCCCAGCATTTT | CASTPGRFSNGWPQHF
TRBJ1-5 | 16 | TRBV9 | NA | TRBD1 | TGTGCCAGCAGCGTAGGGACAGGGGATAGCAATCAGCCCCAGCATTTT | CASSVGTGDSNQPQHF
TRBJ1-2 | 13 | TRBV6-4 | NA | TRBD1 | TGTGCCAGCAGTGAATCAGGGGGCTATGGCTACACCTTC | CASSESGGYGYTF
TRBJ2-7 | 13 | TRBV19 | NA | NA | TGTGCCAGTACCCCTGGGGGGTCCTACGAGCAGTACTTC | CASTPGGSYEQYF
TRBJ2-7 | 15 | TRBV5-1 | NA | TRBD2 | TGCGCCAGCAGCATAGGACTAGCGGGGACCTACGAGCAGTACTTC | CASSIGLAGTYEQYF
TRBJ2-3 | 13 | TRBV11-3 | NA | NA | TGTGCCAGCAGCTTTTCGGGCACAGATACGCAGTATTTT | CASSFSGTDTQYF
TRBJ2-5 | 14 | TRBV30 | NA | NA | TGTGCCTCCACGGTAAGACAGACGCAAGAGACCCAGTACTTC | CASTVRQTQETQYF
TRBJ2-7 | 11 | TRBV10-1 | NA | NA | TGCGCCAGCAGTGGAATCGGCGAGCAGTACTTC | CASSGIGEQYF
TRBJ2-1 | 12 | TRBV9 | NA | NA | TGTGCCAGCAGCGGACTTGGGAATGAGCAGTTCTTC | CASSGLGNEQFF
TRBJ2-3 | 18 | TRBV6-1 | NA | TRBD2 | TGTGCCAGCAGTGAATGGCTTGGTACTAGCGGTAACACAGATACGCAGTATTTT | CASSEWLGTSGNTDTQYF
TRBJ2-7 | 14 | TRBV28 | NA | TRBD1 | TGTGCCAGCAGTTGGAGGACAGGGTACTACGAGCAGTACTTC | CASSWRTGYYEQYF
TRBJ2-7 | 13 | TRBV9 | few | TRBD2 | TGTGCCAGCAGCACCGGGGGGAGGTACGAGCAGTACTTC | CASSTGGRYEQYF
TRBJ2-3 | 14 | TRBV9 | NA | NA | TGTGCCAGCAGCGCCTCACGGGGGACAGATACGCAGTATTTT | CASSASRGTDTQYF
TRBJ2-3 | 15 | TRBV6-6 | once | NA | TGTGCCAGCAGCCCCCATGTAGGGGATACAGATACGCAGTATTTT | CASSPHVGDTDTQYF
TRBJ1-3 | 18 | TRBV2 | NA | NA | TGTGCCAGCAGTGAAGATGGTTTAGGGGCTTCAGCTGGAAACACCATATATTTT | CASSEDGLGASAGNTIYF
TRBJ1-5 | 14 | TRBV6-5 | NA | TRBD1 | TGTGCCAGCAGCCGACAGGGGGTAGGTCAGCCCCAGCATTTT | CASSRQGVGQPQHF
TRBJ2-1 | 17 | TRBV10-3 | NA | TRBD1 | TGTGCCATCAGTGAGCCGAATGAAGGGGACAGGGTTAATGAGCAGTTCTTC | CAISEPNEGDRVNEQFF
TRBJ2-1 | 16 | TRBV28 | NA | TRBD2 | TGTGCCAGCAGTTCAGAAGGTAGCGGGTTCTACAATGAGCAGTTCTTC | CASSSEGSGFYNEQFF
TRBJ1-2 | 15 | TRBV6-1 | few | NA | TGTGCCAGCAGAGGAGTGGGAGGGCGCGACTATGGCTACACCTTC | CASRGVGGRDYGYTF
TRBJ2-3 | 15 | TRBV6-5 | few | NA | TGTGCCAGCAGTTACTCGCAGGGGCTAACAGATACGCAGTATTTT | CASSYSQGLTDTQYF
TRBJ2-1 | 11 | TRBV12-5 | NA | NA | TGTGCTAGTGGTAGGACTAACGAGCAGTTCTTC | CASGRTNEQFF
TRBJ1-2 | 14 | TRBV27 | NA | NA | TGTGCCAGCAGTTTAAAGCGGCTGGGGAGCGGCTACACCTTC | CASSLKRLGSGYTF
TRBJ2-7 | 10 | TRBV28 | few | NA | TGTGCCAGCAGCACTCGAGAGCAGTACTTC | CASSTREQYF
TRBJ2-3 | 14 | TRBV10-3 | NA | TRBD2 | TGTGCCATCAGCAGCGGGAGGGAAAAAGATACGCAGTATTTT | CAISSGREKDTQYF
TRBJ1-6 | 15 | TRBV6-5 | many | TRBD1 | TGTGCCAGCAGTTACCAGGGACAGGCTAATTCACCCCTCCACTTT | CASSYQGQANSPLHF
TRBJ1-6 | 14 | TRBV5-1 | NA | TRBD1 | TGCGCCAGCAGCCCAGGACAGGTCGTTCCGGCCCTCCACTTT | CASSPGQVVPALHF
TRBJ1-2 | 13 | TRBV6-5 | few | NA | TGTGCCAGCAGTTACGGCAGGGGAGAGGGCTACACCTTC | CASSYGRGEGYTF
TRBJ1-1 | 15 | TRBV6-5 | NA | NA | TGTGCCAGCAGTTACTCGGGGAGGGTGAACACTGAAGCTTTCTTT | CASSYSGRVNTEAFF
TRBJ1-1 | 14 | TRBV5-8 | once | TRBD1 | TGTGCCAGCAGCTTGACAGGGGTGGGCACTGAAGCTTTCTTT | CASSLTGVGTEAFF
TRBJ1-4 | 11 | TRBV2 | NA | NA | TGTGCCAGCAGTGAAGTAGAGAAACTGTTTTTT | CASSEVEKLFF
TRBJ2-7 | 16 | TRBV4-1 | NA | NA | TGCGCCAGCAGCCAAGTCTCCGGGCAGGGCTCGGGCGAGCAGTACTTC | CASSQVSGQGSGEQYF
TRBJ2-7 | 14 | TRBV11-2 | NA | NA | TGTGCCAGCAGCCCCGGGGGGCTTTCCTACGAGCAGTACTTC | CASSPGGLSYEQYF
TRBJ2-5 | 13 | TRBV27 | few | NA | TGTGCCAGCAGTTTCCGACAGAGAGAGACCCAGTACTTC | CASSFRQRETQYF
TRBJ1-1 | 14 | TRBV29-1 | once | NA | TGCAGCGTTGAGGTGGGAGGGAGTAAGACTGAAGCTTTCTTT | CSVEVGGSKTEAFF
TRBJ2-1 | 14 | TRBV7-8 | NA | NA | TGTGCCAGCACCCAGGCAGGGCTCTACAATGAGCAGTTCTTC | CASTQAGLYNEQFF